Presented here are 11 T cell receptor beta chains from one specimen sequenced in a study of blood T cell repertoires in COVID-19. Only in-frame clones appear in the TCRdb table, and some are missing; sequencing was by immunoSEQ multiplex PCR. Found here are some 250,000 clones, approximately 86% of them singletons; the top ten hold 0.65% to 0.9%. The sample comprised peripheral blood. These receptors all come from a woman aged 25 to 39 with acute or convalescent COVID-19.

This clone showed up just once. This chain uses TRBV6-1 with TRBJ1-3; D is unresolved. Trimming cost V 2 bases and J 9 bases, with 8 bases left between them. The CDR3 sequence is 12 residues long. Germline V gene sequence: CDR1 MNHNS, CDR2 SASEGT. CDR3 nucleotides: TGTGCCAGCAGTGAACTGCCGAGCACCATATATTTT. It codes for CASSELPSTIYF.

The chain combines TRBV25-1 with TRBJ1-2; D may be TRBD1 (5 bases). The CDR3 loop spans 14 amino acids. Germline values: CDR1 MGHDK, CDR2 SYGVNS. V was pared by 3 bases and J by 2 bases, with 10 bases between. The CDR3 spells CASSDPGPNYGYTF. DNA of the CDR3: TGTGCCAGCAGTGACCCAGGGCCAAACTATGGCTACACCTTC.

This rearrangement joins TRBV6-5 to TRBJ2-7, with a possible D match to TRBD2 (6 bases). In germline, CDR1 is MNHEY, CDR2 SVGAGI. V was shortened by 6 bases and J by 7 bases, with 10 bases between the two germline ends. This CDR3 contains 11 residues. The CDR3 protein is CASSVAGEQYF. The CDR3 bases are TGTGCCAGCAGCGTGGCGGGGGAGCAGTACTTC.

The CDR3 nucleotides are TGTGCCAGCAGTGATCCCACAGGGGTCGGGGAGCTGTTTTTT. It translates to CASSDPTGVGELFF. The J gene is TRBJ2-2, the V gene TRBV25-1; TRBD1 agrees at 7 bases. The germline V gene encodes CDR1 MGHDK and CDR2 SYGVNS. The CDR3 length is 14 residues. V shed 3 bases and J 7 bases; nucleotides not matched to a gene: 5.

CDR3 protein: CASSLLGAQGKLFF. As DNA, the CDR3 is TGCGCCAGCAGCTTGTTGGGGGCGCAGGGAAAACTGTTTTTT. The gene calls are TRBV5-1 and TRBJ1-4; D might be TRBD1 (6 bases). Germline V CDR1 and CDR2: SGHRS, YFSETQ. Trimming removed 1 base from V and 10 bases from J, with 14 bases in between. The CDR3 has 14 residues. The full variable domain, with the rest looked up from reference TRBV5-1 and TRBJ1-4, is KAGVTQTPRYLIKTRGQQVTLSCSPISGHRSVSWYQQTPGQGLQFLFEYFSETQRNKGNFPGRFSGRQFSNSRSEMNVSTLELGDSALYLCASSLLGAQGKLFFGSGTQLSVL.

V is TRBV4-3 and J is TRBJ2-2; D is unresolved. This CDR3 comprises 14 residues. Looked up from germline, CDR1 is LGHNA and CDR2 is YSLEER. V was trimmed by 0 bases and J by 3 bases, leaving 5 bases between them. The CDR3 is CASSQESHTGELFF. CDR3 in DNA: TGCGCCAGCAGCCAAGAAAGCCACACCGGGGAGCTGTTTTTT.

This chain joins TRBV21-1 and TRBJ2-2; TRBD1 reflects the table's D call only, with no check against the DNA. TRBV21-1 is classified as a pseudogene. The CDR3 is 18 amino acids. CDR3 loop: CASSKDVRTGISSGELFF. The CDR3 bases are TGTGCCAGCAGCAAAGACGTCAGGACAGGGATATCATCGGGGGAGCTGTTTTTT.

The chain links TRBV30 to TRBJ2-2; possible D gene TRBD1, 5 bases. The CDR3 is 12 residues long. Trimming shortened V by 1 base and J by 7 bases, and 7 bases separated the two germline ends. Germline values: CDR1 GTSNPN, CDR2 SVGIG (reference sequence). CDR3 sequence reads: CAWSEGVGELFF. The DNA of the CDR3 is TGTGCCTGGAGTGAAGGGGTCGGGGAGCTGTTTTTT.

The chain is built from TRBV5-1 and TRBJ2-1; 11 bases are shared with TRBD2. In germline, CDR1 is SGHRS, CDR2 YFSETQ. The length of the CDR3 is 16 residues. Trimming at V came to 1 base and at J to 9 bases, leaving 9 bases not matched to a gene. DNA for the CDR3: TGCGCCAGCAGCTTGTTTATAGCGGGAGGGCACGGTGAGCAGTTCTTC. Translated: CASSLFIAGGHGEQFF. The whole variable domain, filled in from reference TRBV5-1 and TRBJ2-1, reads KAGVTQTPRYLIKTRGQQVTLSCSPISGHRSVSWYQQTPGQGLQFLFEYFSETQRNKGNFPGRFSGRQFSNSRSEMNVSTLELGDSALYLCASSLFIAGGHGEQFFGPGTRLTVL.

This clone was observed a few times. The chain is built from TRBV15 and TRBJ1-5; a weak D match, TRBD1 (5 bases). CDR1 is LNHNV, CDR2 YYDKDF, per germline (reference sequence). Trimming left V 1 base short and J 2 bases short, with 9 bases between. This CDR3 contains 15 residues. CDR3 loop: CATSRGRGGNQPQHF. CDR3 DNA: TGTGCCACCAGCAGAGGGAGGGGCGGCAATCAGCCCCAGCATTTT. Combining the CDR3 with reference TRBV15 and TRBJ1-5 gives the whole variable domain DAMVIQNPRYQVTQFGKPVTLSCSQTLNHNVMYWYQQKSSQAPKLLFHYYDKDFNNEADTPDNFQSRRPNTSFCFLDIRSPGLGDTAMYLCATSRGRGGNQPQHFGDGTRLSIL.

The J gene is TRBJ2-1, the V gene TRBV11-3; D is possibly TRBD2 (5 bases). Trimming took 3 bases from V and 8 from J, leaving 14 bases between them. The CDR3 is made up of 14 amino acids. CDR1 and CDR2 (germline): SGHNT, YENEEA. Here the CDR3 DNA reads TGTGCCAGCAGCTTCCCTCCGGGATCCCATGAGCAGTTCTTC. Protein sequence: CASSFPPGSHEQFF.